The present TCR beta chain was sequenced within a study of blood T cell repertoires in COVID-19. In the study overall: The United States, Italy and Spain provided the acute and convalescent COVID-19 samples. From T cells, B-cell-depleted T cells, or PBMCs came the material, which was cDNA or gDNA.

The germline V gene has CDR1 DFQATT and CDR2 SNEGSKA (reference sequence). Trimming cost V 6 bases and J 5 bases, with 10 bases left between them. The CDR3 covers 11 residues. Cohort allocation depended upon clinical history that participants reported. Sequenced by immunoSEQ multiplex PCR; TCRdb stores in-frame clones only, minus some. The sample includes 200,000 to 250,000 clones, about 81% seen only once; the top ten take around 9%. This receptor was obtained from a man in his forties who had recovered from COVID-19. Sequencing input: PBMCs or T cells enriched from blood (not recorded which). The rearrangement links TRBV20-1 to TRBJ2-5; D is unclear. The CDR3 DNA reads TGCAGTGCCAGAATCAGGGAGACCCAGTACTTC. Residues: CSARIRETQYF.